The 5 T cell receptor beta chains reported below all come from one sample, sequenced in a study of immune evolution from preneoplasia to lung adenocarcinoma. TCRdb's copy holds only in-frame clones and misses some; the assay was immunoSEQ multiplex PCR. The table includes about 41,000 clones, around 79% detected once. The material sequenced was FFPE invasive lung adenocarcinoma tissue. Every receptor here comes from a person aged 60 to 70 with lung adenocarcinoma.

By sample share, this clone is medium-sized. The rearrangement uses TRBV10-2 and TRBJ1-1; maybe TRBD1 (6 bases). Trimming took off 8 bases at V and 0 bases at J, with 13 bases between the two ends. The CDR3 is 14 amino acids. Germline loops: CDR1 WSHSY, CDR2 SAAADI. The chain's CDR3 is CASGRGQMNTEAFF. In nucleotides, the CDR3 is TGCGCCAGCGGACGAGGACAGATGAACACTGAAGCTTTCTTT.

The chain carries TRBV30 and TRBJ1-1; 9 nucleotides line up with TRBD1. Germline lookup yields CDR1 GTSNPN and CDR2 SVGIG (reference sequence). The CDR3 extends over 13 amino acids. With V trimmed by 5 bases and J by 4 bases, 5 bases remained unmatched. The CDR3 DNA reads as TGTGCCTGGGCTAAGGACAGGGGCACTGAAGCTTTCTTT. Translated, it gives CAWAKDRGTEAFF.

In this sample, this clone is medium-sized (0.01 to 0.1%). In DNA form, the CDR3 reads TGTGCCAGCAGCTTAGACGCGGGGGATACGCAGTATTTT. Translation gives CASSLDAGDTQYF. The rearrangement links TRBV7-9 to TRBJ2-3; TRBD2 might be the D (6 bases). The length of the CDR3 is 13 residues. The germline V gene encodes CDR1 SEHNR and CDR2 FQNEAQ (reference sequence). V was shortened by 1 base and J by 6 bases, with 8 bases between the two germline ends.

Only a few counts were recorded for this clone. V gene TRBV7-6 combines with J gene TRBJ2-2; maybe TRBD2 (5 bases). CDR1 is SGHVS and CDR2 is FNYEAQ in the germline V gene. Trimming left V 0 bases short and J 9 bases short, with 11 bases between. CDR3 size: 14 residues. The CDR3, as DNA: TGTGCCAGCAGCTTAGCCCTCGGAGGCCGGGAGCTGTTTTTT. Its translation: CASSLALGGRELFF.

The CDR3 region is CASSPSSTVLREQYF. CDR3 DNA: TGCGCCAGCAGCCCGTCGTCGACAGTTCTTCGCGAGCAGTACTTC. The chain carries TRBV5-1 and TRBJ2-7, with a tentative D call TRBD1 (5 bases). The germline V gene has CDR1 SGHRS and CDR2 YFSETQ. CDR3 length: 15 residues. The V end was cut by 4 bases, the J end by 6 bases, with 20 bases between.